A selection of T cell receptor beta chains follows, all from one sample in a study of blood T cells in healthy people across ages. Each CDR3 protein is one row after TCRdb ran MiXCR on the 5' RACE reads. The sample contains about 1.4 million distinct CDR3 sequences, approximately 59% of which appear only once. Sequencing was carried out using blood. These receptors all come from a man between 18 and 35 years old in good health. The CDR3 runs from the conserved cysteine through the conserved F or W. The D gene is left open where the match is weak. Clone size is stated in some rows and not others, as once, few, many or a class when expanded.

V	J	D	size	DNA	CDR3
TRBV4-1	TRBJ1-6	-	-	TGCGCCAGCAGCCAAGATCAAATGTCAGACGATTCACCCCTCCACTTT	CASSQDQMSDDSPLHF
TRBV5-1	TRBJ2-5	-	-	TGCGCCAGCAGCCCCCGTCGGGAATGGTCCTACAATGAGCAGTACTTC	CASSPRREWSYNEQYF
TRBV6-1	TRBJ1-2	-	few	TGTGCCAGCAGTGGGATAACCGGGAACTATGGCTACACCTTC	CASSGITGNYGYTF
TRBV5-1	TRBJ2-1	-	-	TGCGCCAGCAGCTTGGAAGGGACCAGCTCCTACAATGAGCAGTTCTTC	CASSLEGTSSYNEQFF
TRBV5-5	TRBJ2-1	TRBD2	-	TGTGCCAGCAGCCCAACCAGCGGGAGTGGAGATGAGCAGTTCTTC	CASSPTSGSGDEQFF
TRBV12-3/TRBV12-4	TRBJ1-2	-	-	TGTGCCAGCAGTTTAGCGACTTTCGGGAACTATGGCTACACCTTC	CASSLATFGNYGYTF
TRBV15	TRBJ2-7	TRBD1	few	TGTGCCACCGCCTCCCGGCAGGGGGAGACCTACGAGCAGTACTTC	CATASRQGETYEQYF
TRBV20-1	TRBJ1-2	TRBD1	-	TGCAGTGCTAGTACAGGGGTCTTCTATGGCTACACCTTC	CSASTGVFYGYTF
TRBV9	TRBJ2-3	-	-	TGTGCCAGCAGCGTAGGTGGTCCTAGGTCTAGCACAGATACGCAGTATTTT	CASSVGGPRSSTDTQYF
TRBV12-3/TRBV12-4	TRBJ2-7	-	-	TGTGCCAGCAGTTGGGTGAACGGTTACGAGCAGTACTTC	CASSWVNGYEQYF
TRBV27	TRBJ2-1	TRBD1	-	TGTGCCAGCAGTTCGGGACAGGGGTTGGTCAATGAGCAGTTCTTC	CASSSGQGLVNEQFF
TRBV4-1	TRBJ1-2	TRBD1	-	TGCGCCAGCAGCCAAGACGGGACAGCTTTTGGCTACACCTTC	CASSQDGTAFGYTF
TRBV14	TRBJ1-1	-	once	TGTGCCAGCAGCCATACAGGGTTTACTGAAGCTTTCTTT	CASSHTGFTEAFF
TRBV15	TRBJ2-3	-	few	TGTGCCACCAGCAGAGAGTCCCGGACCACAGATACGCAGTATTTT	CATSRESRTTDTQYF
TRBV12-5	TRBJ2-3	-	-	TGTGCTAGTGGTTTGGCGCGGAATACGCAGTATTTT	CASGLARNTQYF
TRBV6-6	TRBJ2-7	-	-	TGTGCCAGCAGTTCGACCCTCACATTAAATGAGCAGTACTTC	CASSSTLTLNEQYF
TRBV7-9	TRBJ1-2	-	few	TGTGCCAGCAGCTTAGCGGTAGCTAACTATGGCTACACCTTC	CASSLAVANYGYTF
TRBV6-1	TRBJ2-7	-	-	TGTGCCAGCAGTGACTCCAGGGCAGGGAGCTCCTACGAGCAGTACTTC	CASSDSRAGSSYEQYF
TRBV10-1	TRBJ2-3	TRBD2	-	TGCGCCAGCAGTGTCCTAGCGGGAGATACGCAGTATTTT	CASSVLAGDTQYF
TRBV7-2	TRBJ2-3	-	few	TGTGCCAGCAGCTGGGCGAGAGATACGCAGTATTTT	CASSWARDTQYF
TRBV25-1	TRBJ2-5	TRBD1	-	TGTGCCAGCAAAGACAGGGTTCGGGAGACCCAGTACTTC	CASKDRVRETQYF
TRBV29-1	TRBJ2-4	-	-	TGCAGCGTTCGACACCCAGTCCAAAACATTCAGTACTTC	CSVRHPVQNIQYF
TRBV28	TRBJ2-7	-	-	TGTGCCAGCAGAAAGACACTCTCCGACGAGCAGTACTTC	CASRKTLSDEQYF
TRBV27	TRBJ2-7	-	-	TGTGCCAGCAGAACGACAGGTCTCGACTCCGAGCAGTACTTC	CASRTTGLDSEQYF
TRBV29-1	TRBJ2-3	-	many	TGCAGCGTTGAACAGGGAACAGATACGCAGTATTTT	CSVEQGTDTQYF
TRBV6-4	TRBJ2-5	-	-	TGTGCCAGCAGTGCAGGGGATGAAGAGACCCAGTACTTC	CASSAGDEETQYF
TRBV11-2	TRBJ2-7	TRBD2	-	TGTGCCAGCAGCTGGGGGGGTTGGGGGATCTACGAGCAGTACTTC	CASSWGGWGIYEQYF
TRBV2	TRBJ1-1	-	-	TGTGCCACCTTGTCTGGGGCTGGGAACACTGAAGCTTTCTTT	CATLSGAGNTEAFF
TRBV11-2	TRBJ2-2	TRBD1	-	TGTGCCAGCAGCTTAGATTGGGGACAGGCGGTCGGGGAGCTGTTTTTT	CASSLDWGQAVGELFF
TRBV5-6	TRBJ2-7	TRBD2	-	TGTGCCAGCAGCTCACCCGTAGCGGGGGGGCCGGGCGAGCAGTACTTC	CASSSPVAGGPGEQYF
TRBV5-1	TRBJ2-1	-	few	TGCGCCAGCAGCTTCCACCAGCTCGGGCATGAGCAGTTCTTC	CASSFHQLGHEQFF
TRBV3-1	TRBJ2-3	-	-	TGTGCCAGCAGCCAAGATCCCCCGGGACACGCACTCGGAGATACGCAGTATTTT	CASSQDPPGHALGDTQYF
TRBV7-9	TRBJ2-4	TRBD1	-	TGTGCCAGCAGCTCCGCCAGAATCGGGACAGGGGTGGGCATTCAGTACTTC	CASSSARIGTGVGIQYF
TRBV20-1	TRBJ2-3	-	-	TGCAGCCACAATGGAGGGCAGGCCCAAGTCACAGATACGCAGTATTTT	CSHNGGQAQVTDTQYF
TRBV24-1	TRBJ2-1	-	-	TGTGCCACCAGTGATTACAGGGTAGGTTATGAGCAGTTCTTC	CATSDYRVGYEQFF
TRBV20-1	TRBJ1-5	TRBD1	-	TGCAGTGCTAGCCCGGGACAGGACAATCAGCCCCAGCATTTT	CSASPGQDNQPQHF
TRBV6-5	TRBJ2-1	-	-	TGTGCCAGCAGTCACCGTCGGAGTAGCAATGAGCAGTTCTTC	CASSHRRSSNEQFF
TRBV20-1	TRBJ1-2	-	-	TGCAGTGCTAGAGCGGGCGGGGGCGAGAGGGGCTACACCTTC	CSARAGGGERGYTF
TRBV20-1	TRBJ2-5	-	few	TGCAGTGCCCCGGGGGCCCAAGAGACCCAGTACTTC	CSAPGAQETQYF
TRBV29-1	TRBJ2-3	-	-	TGCAGCGTTGGTGGGGTCTTGGGGATAGATACGCAGTATTTT	CSVGGVLGIDTQYF
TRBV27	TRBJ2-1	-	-	TGTGCCAGCAGTTCCGGCGGGCGCGATGAGCAGTTCTTC	CASSSGGRDEQFF
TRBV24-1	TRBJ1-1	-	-	TGTGCCACCAGTGATTGTCGACAGAGGAGCAACACTGAAGCTTTCTTT	CATSDCRQRSNTEAFF
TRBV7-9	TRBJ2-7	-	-	TGTGCCAGCAGCGAGGACCCGAGTCCCCTCGAGCAGTACTTC	CASSEDPSPLEQYF
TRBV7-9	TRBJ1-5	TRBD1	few	TGTGCCAGCAGTCGGACAGGGGTGGATCAGCCCCAGCATTTT	CASSRTGVDQPQHF
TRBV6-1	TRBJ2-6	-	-	TGTGCCAGCAGATCCCCCGGGGACACAAGCTCTGGGGCCAACGTCCTGACTTTC	CASRSPGDTSSGANVLTF
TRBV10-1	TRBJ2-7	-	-	TGCGCCAGCAGTGGGGACGGATACTCCTACGAGCAGTACTTC	CASSGDGYSYEQYF
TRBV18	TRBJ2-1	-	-	TGTGCCAGCTCTCAATACAGGAGCTCCTACAATGAGCAGTTCTTC	CASSQYRSSYNEQFF
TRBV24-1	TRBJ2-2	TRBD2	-	TGTGCCACCGGGACTAGCGGTGCCCCGACCACCGGGGAGCTGTTTTTT	CATGTSGAPTTGELFF
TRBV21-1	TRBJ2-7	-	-	TGTGCCAGCAGTGTCCCGGGACTAGTTTACGAGCAGTACTTC	CASSVPGLVYEQYF
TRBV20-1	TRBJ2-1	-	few	TGCAGTGCTAGATCCCCCGGGACAAGCTCCTACAATGAGCAGTTCTTC	CSARSPGTSSYNEQFF
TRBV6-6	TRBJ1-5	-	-	TGTGCCAGCAGTTACCCCGGGGAAGTCAGGGGTGGAGCCCAGCATTTT	CASSYPGEVRGGAQHF
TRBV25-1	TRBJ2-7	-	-	TGTGCCAGCAGTGATTACCCCTACGAGCAGTACTTC	CASSDYPYEQYF
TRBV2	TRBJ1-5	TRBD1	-	TGTGCCAGCAACCAAGGGACAGGGTGGAATCAGCCCCAGCATTTT	CASNQGTGWNQPQHF
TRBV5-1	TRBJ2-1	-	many	TGCGCCAGCAGCTTGGACTCCTACAATGAGCAGTTCTTC	CASSLDSYNEQFF
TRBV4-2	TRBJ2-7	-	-	TGTGCCGGCAGCCAAGGTGGAGGGGTCGTGCACGAGCAGTACTTC	CAGSQGGGVVHEQYF
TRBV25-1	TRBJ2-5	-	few	TGTGCCAGCAGTGAATATCTTCTGGGCAGGGAAGAGACCCAGTACTTC	CASSEYLLGREETQYF
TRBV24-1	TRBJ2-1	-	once	TGTGCCACCAGTGATTCTCCAAGGGGCTCCTACAATGAGCAGTTCTTC	CATSDSPRGSYNEQFF
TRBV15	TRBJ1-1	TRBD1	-	TGTGCCACCGGTCGACAGGGGGCTGTAGTAGGGGGAGCTTTCTTT	CATGRQGAVVGGAFF
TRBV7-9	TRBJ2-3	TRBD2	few	TGTGCCAGCAGCCTACTAGCGGGCGGGGGAGATACGCAGTATTTT	CASSLLAGGGDTQYF
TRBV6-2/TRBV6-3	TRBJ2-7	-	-	TGTGCCAGCCAAGGGGGGGCAGCCTTCTACGAGCAGTACTTC	CASQGGAAFYEQYF